This record concerns one T cell receptor beta chain sequence. Its antigen is currently unknown. This record belongs to a study of cytomegalovirus exposure and HLA in healthy donors. Study conclusions and caveats: As a later analysis showed, a missense DCLRE1C variant was linked to trimming of TCR beta V- and J-genes. The authors later found HLA-associated TCR beta chains more clonally expanded than equally common others.

V gave up 0 bases and J gave up 6 bases, with 19 bases separating them. This CDR3 comprises 16 residues. Germline V gene lookup returns CDR1 SGDLS and CDR2 YYNGEE. Both 60 Vbeta primers and 13 Jbeta primers went into the PCR. Produced via immunoSEQ multiplex PCR; TCRdb's table is partial and in-frame only. The repertoire holds some 190,000 clones, just under 75% seen once, with approximately 3% in the top ten. The origin of this receptor is a woman aged 30 to 39 in good health and CMV-seropositive. The sample taken for sequencing was PBMCs. This chain connects TRBV9 to TRBJ2-7; D possibly corresponds to TRBD2 (5 bases). CDR3 sequence: CASSVEADLIWAEQYF. CDR3 in DNA: TGTGCCAGCAGCGTAGAAGCGGACCTGATCTGGGCCGAGCAGTACTTC.